A single sample is the source of the 2 T cell receptor beta chains below, sequenced in a study of neurological immune-mediated disorders. TCRdb reprocessed the 5' RACE reads via MiXCR and lists one record per CDR3 protein. The sample lists around 30,000 distinct CDR3 sequences; less than 2.5% were seen once. Sequenced: PBMCs. These receptor sequences come from a woman aged 50 to 60 with multiple sclerosis.

This clonotype was recorded at least ten times. The chain joins TRBV12-3 or TRBV12-4 to TRBJ2-3; 10 bases are a match to TRBD1. The J segment lost 5 bases and the V segment lost 4 bases, leaving 12 bases of the junction unmatched. The CDR3 loop spans 17 amino acids. This chain's CDR3 is CASSSNRDRGGKDTQYF. CDR3 bases: TGTGCCAGCAGTTCCAACCGGGACAGGGGAGGGAAAGATACGCAGTATTTT.

The rearrangement uses TRBV30 and TRBJ1-2; D is undetermined. The length of the CDR3 is 14 residues. Germline CDR1 GTSNPN, CDR2 SVGIG (reference sequence). V lost 0 bases, J lost 2 bases, and 10 bases lay in between. CDR3 loop: CAWSVGRLNYGYTF. In DNA form, the CDR3 reads TGTGCCTGGAGTGTAGGCAGGCTGAACTATGGCTACACCTTC.